These 12 T cell receptor beta chains share one sample of origin, sequenced in a study of blood T cell repertoires in COVID-19 (dated by TCRdb to 2020 to 2021). The receptor library was made with the immunoSEQ multiplex PCR assay. TCRdb mirrors the immuneACCESS table, restricted to in-frame sequences. Some clones are absent from its copies; in checked studies, under half trace to an unresolved V gene, and the reason for the others is unknown. For this sample there are 350,000 to 550,000 clones; nearly 90% appear just once. The leading ten clones occupy nearly 2% of the sample. Source material: PBMCs or T cells enriched from blood (not recorded which). Receptor source: a woman aged 18-30 years with acute COVID-19.

The V gene is TRBV7-9, the J gene TRBJ2-7, with 12 bases matching TRBD2. Trimming took 4 bases from V and 7 from J; bases not matched to a gene: 8. The CDR3 is 15 residues long. The V gene's germline CDR1 is SEHNR and CDR2 FQNEAQ (reference sequence). CDR3 sequence: CASSSSGGALWEQYF. CDR3 DNA sequence: TGTGCCAGCAGCTCTAGCGGGGGGGCCTTATGGGAGCAGTACTTC.

The V call is TRBV27, the J call TRBJ2-1; 10 bases agree with TRBD2. Trimming removed 2 bases from V and 7 bases from J; junction bases left unmatched: 11. Per the germline V gene, CDR1 is MNHEY and CDR2 is SMNVEV (reference sequence). CDR3 size: 17 residues. CDR3 DNA: TGTGCCAGCAGTTTAACCGCCGACTTAGCGGGAGGTAATGAGCAGTTCTTC. Its translation: CASSLTADLAGGNEQFF.

The chain recombines TRBV4-1 with TRBJ2-4; the D gene is possibly TRBD1 (6 bases). This CDR3 comprises 15 residues. Germline V CDR1 and CDR2: MGHRA, YSYEKL. The V end lost 0 bases, the J end lost 5 bases, and 11 bases lay between the germline ends. CDR3 nucleotides: TGCGCCAGCAGCCAAGATGACAGGACCCAAAACATTCAGTACTTC. It specifies CASSQDDRTQNIQYF.

The chain couples TRBV12-5 to TRBJ2-1; D is ambiguous. CDR1 and CDR2 from the germline V gene are LGHNT and FRNRAP. V lost 6 bases and J 8 bases, leaving 11 bases between the germline ends. The CDR3 extends over 12 amino acids. CDR3 nucleotides: TGTGCTAGTGGCTCCGATAGAGATGAGCAGTTCTTC. Its translation: CASGSDRDEQFF. Complete variable domain (other parts from reference TRBV12-5 and TRBJ2-1): DARVTQTPRHKVTEMGQEVTMRCQPILGHNTVFWYRQTMMQGLELLAYFRNRAPLDDSGMPKDRFSAEMPDATLATLKIQPSEPRDSAVYFCASGSDRDEQFFGPGTRLTVL.

V is TRBV19 and J is TRBJ2-1; 8 bases line up with TRBD2. V shed 1 base and J 9 bases; nucleotides not matched to a gene: 5. CDR1 and CDR2 from the germline V gene are LNHDA and SQIVND (reference sequence). The CDR3 is 14 residues long. This chain's CDR3 is CASSIGGGQAEQFF. The DNA for the CDR3 is TGTGCCAGTAGTATAGGCGGGGGGCAGGCTGAGCAGTTCTTC.

The CDR3 sequence: CASSQVTSRGDTQYF. In DNA form, the CDR3 reads TGCGCCAGCAGCCAAGTGACTTCAAGAGGAGATACGCAGTATTTT. The rearrangement links TRBV4-3 to TRBJ2-3; D is unresolved. The CDR3 is 15 residues long. Deletions cut 1 base from V and 5 bases from J, with 13 bases between. Germline CDR1 reads LGHNA; CDR2 reads YSLEER.

Points on this clone: The sample contains more than one DNA sequence encoding this CDR3. The chain has TRBV5-4 and TRBJ2-1; D is possibly TRBD2 (5 bases). This CDR3 has 15 amino acids. V lost 0 bases to trimming and J lost 0 bases, with 7 bases between them. CDR1 is SGHNT and CDR2 is YYREEE in the germline V gene (reference sequence). The CDR3: CASSLGGSSYNEQFF. The CDR3 DNA follows: TGTGCCAGCAGCTTGGGAGGGAGCTCCTACAATGAGCAGTTCTTC. Full variable domain (rest looked up from reference TRBV5-4 and TRBJ2-1): ETGVTQSPTHLIKTRGQQVTLRCSSQSGHNTVSWYQQALGQGPQFIFQYYREEENGRGNFPPRFSGLQFPNYSSELNVNALELDDSALYLCASSLGGSSYNEQFFGPGTRLTVL.

The V gene is TRBV7-2, the J gene TRBJ1-1; maybe TRBD1 (5 bases). Germline-derived CDR1 and CDR2 are SGHTA and FQGNSA. Deletions cut 4 bases from V and 5 bases from J, with 11 bases between. The CDR3 totals 13 residues. The CDR3 loop is CASSSPGKTEAFF. In nucleotides, the CDR3 is TGTGCCAGCAGCTCCCCAGGGAAGACTGAAGCTTTCTTT.

The CDR3 protein is CASSLGVTQYF. CDR3 DNA: TGTGCCAGCAGCTTGGGCGTTACGCAGTATTTT. The rearrangement uses TRBV28 and TRBJ2-3, with unresolved D. Germline V gene lookup returns CDR1 MDHEN and CDR2 SYDVKM. This CDR3 has 11 amino acids. Trimming shortened V by 6 bases and J by 8 bases, and 9 bases separated the two germline ends.

The J gene is TRBJ1-5, the V gene TRBV19; the match to TRBD1 covers 12 bases. V lost 7 bases to trimming and J lost 6 bases; unmatched junction nucleotides: 13. This CDR3 is built from 17 residues. Germline lookup yields CDR1 LNHDA and CDR2 SQIVND (reference sequence). In DNA form, the CDR3 reads TGTGCCAGTAAGAAGAAGCCGGGACAGGGGGCCCTTCAGCCCCAGCATTTT. The encoded protein is CASKKKPGQGALQPQHF. The full variable domain, rest sourced from reference TRBV19 and TRBJ1-5, is DGGITQSPKYLFRKEGQNVTLSCEQNLNHDAMYWYRQDPGQGLRLIYYSQIVNDFQKGDIAEGYSVSREKKESFPLTVTSAQKNPTAFYLCASKKKPGQGALQPQHFGDGTRLSIL.

The chain uses TRBV7-9 and TRBJ1-3, with TRBD1 matching over 7 bases. The ends lost 3 bases at V and 4 bases at J; junction bases unmatched: 12. The germline CDR1 and CDR2 sequences are SEHNR and FQNEAQ (reference sequence). The CDR3 is 17 amino acids. The CDR3 region has the DNA TGTGCCAGCAGCTTCTCCTCCGGGACAGAAATCGGAAACACCATATATTTT. It encodes CASSFSSGTEIGNTIYF.

This sequence joins TRBV11-2 and TRBJ1-5; D gene uncertain. With 1 base removed from V and 4 bases from J, the gap between germline ends came to 11 bases. Germline V gives CDR1 SGHAT, CDR2 FQNNGV. CDR3 length: 15 amino acids. The CDR3 region has the DNA TGTGCCAGCAGCTTAGCGGCAGGCAGGAATCAGCCCCAGCATTTT. The encoded protein is CASSLAAGRNQPQHF.